The 14 T cell receptor beta chains listed next were all sequenced from one sample in a study of cytomegalovirus exposure and HLA in healthy donors. Amplification used 60 Vbeta primers and 13 Jbeta primers. Method: immunoSEQ multiplex PCR; TCRdb's copy keeps in-frame clones and lacks some. The sample carries about 130,000 clones, 81% recorded once. Sequencing was carried out using PBMCs. The receptor set was obtained from a young man in good health and CMV-seronegative.

In this sample, this clone turned up a few times. CDR3 residues: CASSSSRGAGSNYGYTF. The CDR3 DNA sequence: TGTGCCAGCAGCTCCTCCAGGGGCGCAGGATCCAACTATGGCTACACCTTC. The chain joins TRBV7-9 to TRBJ1-2; a possible D gene is TRBD1 (6 bases). Trimming pared 4 bases from V and 2 bases from J, leaving 20 bases between. Germline CDR1 is SEHNR and CDR2 is FQNEAQ (reference sequence). There are 17 residues in the CDR3.

J is TRBJ1-2 and V is TRBV14, with 7 bases lining up with TRBD1. The germline V gene has CDR1 SGHDN and CDR2 FVKESK. V shed 6 bases, J shed 2 bases, and the junction held 3 bases outside the gene matches. The CDR3 is 13 amino acids. CDR3 DNA: TGTGCCAGCAGACAGGGGAACAACTATGGCTACACCTTC. Its translation is CASRQGNNYGYTF. Full variable domain (outside the CDR3, taken from reference TRBV14 and TRBJ1-2): EAGVTQFPSHSVIEKGQTVTLRCDPISGHDNLYWYRRVMGKEIKFLLHFVKESKQDESGMPNNRFLAERTGGTYSTLKVQPAELEDSGVYFCASRQGNNYGYTFGSGTRLTVV.

The chain is built from TRBV7-2 and TRBJ2-1; 11 nucleotides line up with TRBD2. Germline trimming cut 1 base from V and 7 bases from J; bases unmatched to any gene: 9. Germline values: CDR1 SGHTA, CDR2 FQGNSA. The CDR3 loop spans 17 amino acids. The CDR3 DNA sequence: TGTGCCAGCAGCTTAGGGTGGCTAGCGGGGGGTCGGAATGAGCAGTTCTTC. Protein: CASSLGWLAGGRNEQFF. The full variable domain, with the rest looked up from reference TRBV7-2 and TRBJ2-1, is GAGVSQSPSNKVTEKGKDVELRCDPISGHTALYWYRQSLGQGLEFLIYFQGNSAPDKSGLPSDRFSAERTGGSVSTLTIQRTQQEDSAVYLCASSLGWLAGGRNEQFFGPGTRLTVL.

The chain joins TRBV5-4 to TRBJ1-1; TRBD1 is a possible D gene (6 bases). Between the trimmed V and J ends, which lost 4 bases and 0 bases, there was a span of 13 bases. The CDR3 runs to 15 residues. Germline CDR1 SGHNT, CDR2 YYREEE (reference sequence). The CDR3: CASSPGGQMNTEAFF. The CDR3 nucleotides read TGTGCCAGCAGCCCGGGCGGACAGATGAACACTGAAGCTTTCTTT.

The V gene is TRBV7-6, the J gene TRBJ2-1; the match to TRBD1 covers 8 bases. CDR3 length: 15 amino acids. The ends lost 7 bases at V and 4 bases at J; junction bases unmatched: 9. Germline-derived CDR1 and CDR2 are SGHVS and FNYEAQ. The CDR3 DNA follows: TGTGCCAGCACCCCCCCGGACAGGGAATACAATGAGCAGTTCTTC. Amino acids: CASTPPDREYNEQFF.

The chain has TRBV25-1 and TRBJ2-3; D gene ambiguous. The CDR3 length is 13 residues. V was trimmed by 3 bases and J by 4 bases, leaving 8 bases between them. Germline V lookup: CDR1 MGHDK, CDR2 SYGVNS. DNA for the CDR3: TGTGCCAGCAGTGATCCCTCCCCAGATACGCAGTATTTT. It specifies CASSDPSPDTQYF. The entire variable domain, with the rest obtained from reference TRBV25-1 and TRBJ2-3, is as follows: EADIYQTPRYLVIGTGKKITLECSQTMGHDKMYWYQQDPGMELHLIHYSYGVNSTEKGDLSSESTVSRIRTEHFPLTLESARPSHTSQYLCASSDPSPDTQYFGPGTRLTVL.

The chain employs TRBV30 and TRBJ2-5; D ambiguous. Trimming removed 1 base from V and 3 bases from J, with 3 bases in between. Germline V gene data show CDR1 as GTSNPN and CDR2 as SVGIG (reference sequence). CDR3 length: 11 residues. The CDR3: CAWSAKETQYF. For the CDR3, the DNA is TGTGCCTGGAGTGCTAAAGAGACCCAGTACTTC.

On this clone: A junction end diverges from the germline sequence, so it may reflect a read error. V and J are TRBV7-9 and TRBJ1-1; TRBD1 matches at 7 bases. Germline V gene sequence: CDR1 SEHNR, CDR2 FQNEAQ (reference sequence). This CDR3 is built from 14 residues. The CDR3 DNA is TGTTCCAGCACCAGACAGGGTTGGAACACTGAAGCTTTCTTT. It is translated as CSSTRQGWNTEAFF.

The chain uses TRBV14 and TRBJ2-7, with TRBD1 as a possible D gene (6 bases). The CDR3 loop spans 16 amino acids. Trimming pared 4 bases from V and 6 bases from J, leaving 22 bases between. Germline V lookup: CDR1 SGHDN, CDR2 FVKESK. The DNA of the CDR3 is TGTGCCAGCAGCCTAGGCCCAACAGGGCCTACGGTCGAGCAGTACTTC. Amino acid sequence: CASSLGPTGPTVEQYF. The full variable domain, in which reference TRBV14 and TRBJ2-7 provide the parts outside the CDR3, is EAGVTQFPSHSVIEKGQTVTLRCDPISGHDNLYWYRRVMGKEIKFLLHFVKESKQDESGMPNNRFLAERTGGTYSTLKVQPAELEDSGVYFCASSLGPTGPTVEQYFGPGTRLTVT.

The CDR3 sequence: CASSLRTGLMNTEAFF. Written as DNA, the CDR3 is TGTGCCAGCAGCTTGCGGACAGGGCTAATGAACACTGAAGCTTTCTTT. The gene calls are TRBV7-2 and TRBJ1-1; TRBD1 agrees at 8 bases. V lost 3 bases, J lost 0 bases, and 6 bases stayed unmatched. Germline assignment: CDR1 SGHTA and CDR2 FQGNSA. The CDR3 is 16 residues long. Complete variable domain (other parts from reference TRBV7-2 and TRBJ1-1): GAGVSQSPSNKVTEKGKDVELRCDPISGHTALYWYRQSLGQGLEFLIYFQGNSAPDKSGLPSDRFSAERTGGSVSTLTIQRTQQEDSAVYLCASSLRTGLMNTEAFFGQGTRLTVV.

This chain joins TRBV27 and TRBJ2-7; D is ambiguous. V was pared by 4 bases and J by 6 bases, with 16 bases between. This CDR3 is 14 amino acids long. The germline V gene encodes CDR1 MNHEY and CDR2 SMNVEV (reference sequence). The CDR3 nucleotides are TGTGCCAGCAGTTCCCCCAGAAGAGGATGCGAGCAGTACTTC. It is translated as CASSSPRRGCEQYF.

This clone has only a few counts. The chain couples TRBV5-1 to TRBJ1-2; a possible D gene is TRBD1 (6 bases). Germline loops: CDR1 SGHRS, CDR2 YFSETQ. V shed 5 bases and J shed 5 bases, with 19 bases lying between them. This CDR3 has 15 residues. The CDR3 bases are TGCGCCAGCAGTTCAGGGGCATTAGGCGAATATGGCTACACCTTC. As protein: CASSSGALGEYGYTF.

V gene TRBV7-7 combines with J gene TRBJ2-1, with a weak D call TRBD1 (5 bases). The germline V and J ends were trimmed by 6 bases and 9 bases, with 15 bases remaining between them. Germline V lookup: CDR1 SSHAT, CDR2 FNYEAQ (reference sequence). The CDR3 consists of 13 residues. The CDR3 DNA reads as TGTGCCAGCAGTGGCAGGGAAGACGCTGAGCAGTTCTTC. Translated: CASSGREDAEQFF.

The V and J genes are TRBV30 and TRBJ1-2, with D possibly TRBD1 on 5 matching bases. The CDR3 length is 14 residues. Germline CDR1 reads GTSNPN; CDR2 reads SVGIG (reference sequence). V was clipped by 3 bases and J by 6 bases, with 17 bases between them. CDR3 DNA sequence: TGTGCCTGGAGGCGGGGGGAAGGGGCGAATGGCTACACCTTC. Translated, it gives CAWRRGEGANGYTF. Combining the CDR3 with reference TRBV30 and TRBJ1-2 gives the whole variable domain SQTIHQWPATLVQPVGSPLSLECTVEGTSNPNLYWYRQAAGRGLQLLFYSVGIGQISSEVPQNLSASRPQDRQFILSSKKLLLSDSGFYLCAWRRGEGANGYTFGSGTRLTVV.